This TCR beta chain is from a study of response to subunit inactivated influenza vaccine (dated by TCRdb to between 2018 and 2020). In the study overall: Deep quantitative profiling of the T cell receptor repertoire was used in the study to follow responses to a trivalent subunit inactivated influenza vaccine. Overall study results and their limits: The authors suggested that each seasonal influenza vaccination may recruit only a limited number of new T cells.

Library generation was performed with RT-PCR. The sequencing machine was an Illumina HiSeq 2500. The raw public reads went through TCRdb reprocessing: fastp at Q25, MiXCR clone calling, in-frame beta chains kept. Each CDR3 protein gets just one entry, which takes the most common genes and DNA from the rows behind it. The sample has 450,000 to 700,000 distinct CDR3 sequences on record, roughly 15% of them singletons. The ten top clones hold 11% of the sample. To note about this clonotype: Its cognate antigen has yet to be identified. No base-level quality is on record; no much larger clone is a single base apart.

As encoded in the germline V gene, CDR1 is SGHTA while CDR2 is FQGNSA. The CDR3 runs 13 residues from the cysteine to the phenylalanine. Only CDR3 DNA remains: 39 bases, in frame from the first base. V was cut back by 6 bases and J by 8 bases, leaving a gap of 15 bases between them. Sequencing used PBMCs from blood, obtained about 13 days after vaccination. The chain couples TRBV7-2 to TRBJ2-3, with TRBD1 as a weak D call on 5 bases. The receptor was isolated from a middle-aged man who received an inactivated influenza vaccine. Donor details come from another sample of the same person, matched by shared clones. The CDR3: CASSNSNQGTQYF. The bases read TGTGCCAGCAGTAATTCAAACCAGGGTACGCAGTATTTT.